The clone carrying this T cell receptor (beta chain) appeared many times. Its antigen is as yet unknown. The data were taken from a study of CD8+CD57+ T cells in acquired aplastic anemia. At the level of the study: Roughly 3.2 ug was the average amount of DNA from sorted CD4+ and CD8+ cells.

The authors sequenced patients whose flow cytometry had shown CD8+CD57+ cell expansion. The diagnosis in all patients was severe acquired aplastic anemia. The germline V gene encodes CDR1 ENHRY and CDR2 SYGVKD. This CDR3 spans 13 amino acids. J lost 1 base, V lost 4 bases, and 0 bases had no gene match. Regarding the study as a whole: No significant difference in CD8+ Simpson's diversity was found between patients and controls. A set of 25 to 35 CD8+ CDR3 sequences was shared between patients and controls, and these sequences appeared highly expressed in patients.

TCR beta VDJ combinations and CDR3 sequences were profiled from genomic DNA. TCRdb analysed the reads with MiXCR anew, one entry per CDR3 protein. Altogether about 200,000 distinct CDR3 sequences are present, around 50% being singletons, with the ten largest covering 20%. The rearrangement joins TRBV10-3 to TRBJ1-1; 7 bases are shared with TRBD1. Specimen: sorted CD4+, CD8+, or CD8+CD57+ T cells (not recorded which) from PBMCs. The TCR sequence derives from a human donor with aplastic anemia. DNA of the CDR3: TGTGCCATCAGTGGGACAGGGAACACTGAAGCTTTCTTT. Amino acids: CAISGTGNTEAFF.